This TCR beta chain was captured in a study of T cells in Graves' hyperthyroidism and ophthalmopathy. Notes on the study in general: Ophthalmopathy could be told apart from stable hyperthyroidism with a 13 V-J model. Blood also showed most of the thyroid clonotypes that were expanded above 0.001.

RNA transcripts gave rise to amplified TCR beta CDR3 regions. A first-round RT-PCR of the TCR CDR3 used the HTBI primer set. TCRdb redid the calling of the multiplex PCR reads with MiXCR, one entry per CDR3 protein. Among roughly 500,000 distinct CDR3 sequences listed, 40% to 55% were seen once. Orbital computed tomography, thyroid ultrasound, serum thyroxine and TRAb, and clinical symptoms together informed the diagnoses. The germline V gene has CDR1 DFQATT and CDR2 SNEGSKA (reference sequence). V was clipped by 2 bases and J by 6 bases, with 14 bases between them. The CDR3 has 13 residues. This clonotype showed up many times. Its target is unknown.

This rearrangement joins TRBV20-1 to TRBJ2-7, with no clear D. This clonotype was sampled from an adult woman with Graves' disease, either hyperthyroidism or ophthalmopathy (not recorded which). Specimen: peripheral blood or thyroid tissue (not recorded which). CDR3 nucleotides: TGCAGTGCTAGAACCGGTAGCCCCGGCGAGCAGTACTTC. Protein product: CSARTGSPGEQYF.